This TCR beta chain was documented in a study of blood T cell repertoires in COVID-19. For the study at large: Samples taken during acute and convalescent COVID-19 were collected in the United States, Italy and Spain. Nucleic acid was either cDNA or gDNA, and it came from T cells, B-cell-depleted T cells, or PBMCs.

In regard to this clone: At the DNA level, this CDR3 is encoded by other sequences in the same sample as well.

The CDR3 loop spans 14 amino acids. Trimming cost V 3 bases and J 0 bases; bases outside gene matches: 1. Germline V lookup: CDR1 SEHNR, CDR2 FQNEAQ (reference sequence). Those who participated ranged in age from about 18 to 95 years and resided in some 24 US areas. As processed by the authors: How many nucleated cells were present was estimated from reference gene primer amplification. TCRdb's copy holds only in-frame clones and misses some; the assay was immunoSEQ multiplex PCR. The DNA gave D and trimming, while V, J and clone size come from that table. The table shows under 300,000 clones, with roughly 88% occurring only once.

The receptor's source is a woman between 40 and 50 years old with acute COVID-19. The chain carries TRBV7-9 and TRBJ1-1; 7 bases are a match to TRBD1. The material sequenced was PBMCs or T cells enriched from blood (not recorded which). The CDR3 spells CASSLGTVNTEAFF. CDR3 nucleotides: TGTGCCAGCAGCTTGGGGACAGTGAACACTGAAGCTTTCTTT.